Presented here are 21 T cell receptor beta chains from one specimen sequenced in a study of CD8+ T cells in alopecia areata. The authors sorted pooled cutaneous lymph node cells using CD4, CD8alpha, NKG2D, NKG2ACE and other markers. RNA extraction and reverse transcription yielded cDNA as sequencing template. The table came from immunoSEQ multiplex PCR; TCRdb's copy has only in-frame clones and leaves some out. The table lists more than 250,000 clones, no singletons, with 1.2% in the top ten. The specimen sequenced was CD4+ T cells sorted from a lymph node. The receptors shown here come from a C3H/HeJ mouse with alopecia areata. The MHC haplotype recorded for the strain is H2-k.

This clone was counted a few times. Gene names are the mouse ones. The missing CDR3 end, 4 residues past where the read stops, is filled in from the germline J gene. V and J are TRBV13-1 and TRBJ2-5; possible D gene TRBD2, 5 bases. CDR1 is NSHNY and CDR2 is SYGAGN in the germline V gene. This CDR3 region has 13 residues. V lost 3 bases, J lost 2 bases, and 7 bases lay in between. The CDR3 spells CASSGTFQDTQYF. CDR3 DNA, as far as it was read: TGTGCCAGCAGTGGGACTTTCCAAGAC.

As concerns this clone: Genes and germline are mouse. The CDR3 end falls 4 residues outside the read, so it is completed with the germline J gene. The J gene is TRBJ1-1, the V gene TRBV13-1, with 10 bases matching TRBD1. This CDR3 region has 14 residues. The junction had 5 bases not matched to a gene; V was cut back by 5 bases and J by 4 bases. Germline CDR1 is NSHNY and CDR2 is SYGAGN. The CDR3 DNA, read in part, is TGTGCCAGCAGACCCGGGACAGGGGTCACA. This translates into CASRPGTGVT. The CDR3 as a whole reads CASRPGTGVTEVFF.

About this clone: Genes here carry mouse names. The read is 4 residues too short to cover the CDR3 end, so that end is filled in from the germline J gene. V gene TRBV13-2 combines with J gene TRBJ2-5; 10 bases are shared with TRBD2. The CDR3 runs to 15 residues. Germline values: CDR1 NNHNN, CDR2 SYGAGS (reference sequence). The CDR3 region is CASGDSGGAGDTQYF. The CDR3 bases that were read are TGTGCCAGCGGTGATTCTGGGGGGGCCGGAGAC.

As concerns this clone: Germline and genes: mouse. The DNA ends 4 residues before the CDR3 does, and the rest of the CDR3 is filled in from the germline J gene. At the DNA level, this CDR3 is encoded by other sequences in the same sample as well. This chain links TRBV1 with TRBJ2-4; D possibly uses TRBD1 or TRBD2 (5 bases each). Germline V gene data show CDR1 as NSQYPW and CDR2 as LRSPGD (reference sequence). V lost 1 base to trimming and J lost 1 base, with 9 bases between them. This CDR3 comprises 15 residues. The covered CDR3 bases are TGCACCTGCAGTGCAGGGGGCGCTGGTCAAAAC. Its translation is CTCSAGGAGQN. The whole CDR3 protein is CTCSAGGAGQNTLYF.

Worth noting for this clone: Gene names and germline match the mouse. The read stops 4 residues short of the end of the CDR3; the missing end is completed from the germline J gene. This same CDR3 is encoded by further DNA sequences in the sample. J is TRBJ1-1 and V is TRBV1; D ambiguous. Germline loops: CDR1 NSQYPW, CDR2 LRSPGD (reference sequence). V was clipped by 3 bases and J by 3 bases, with 2 bases between them. The CDR3 sequence is 11 residues long. The CDR3 protein is CTCSADTEVFF. The sequenced CDR3 bases are TGCACCTGCAGTGCTGACACA.

Worth noting for this clone: Mouse names are used for the genes. The read ends 4 residues early relative to the CDR3; the germline J gene fills the gap. This sequence joins TRBV31 and TRBJ2-1; no clear D. From germline, CDR1 is GKSSPN and CDR2 SITVG. V was cut by 1 base and J by 5 bases, with 9 bases left in between. The CDR3 contains 13 residues. CDR3 DNA (partial): TGTGCCTGGAGTCCGAAGTCAGATGCT. Protein product: CAWSPKSDA. From start to end, the CDR3 is CAWSPKSDAEQFF.

On this clone itself: The genes are named according to mouse. The DNA ends 4 residues before the CDR3 does, and the rest of the CDR3 is filled in from the germline J gene. This sequence joins TRBV1 and TRBJ1-2; 8 bases align to TRBD1. The CDR3 is 15 residues long. Looked up from germline, CDR1 is NSQYPW and CDR2 is LRSPGD (reference sequence). The J segment lost 2 bases and the V segment lost 2 bases, leaving 4 bases of the junction unmatched. The CDR3 region is CTCSAQGAENSDYTF. CDR3 DNA, as far as it was read: TGCACCTGCAGTGCACAGGGGGCTGAGAACTCC.

This clone was found many times. The genes and germline here are from mouse. Read sequence stops 4 residues before the CDR3 end, and the germline J gene provides the missing end. This sample also contains other DNA sequences that code for the same CDR3. This chain joins TRBV13-1 and TRBJ2-2, with D perhaps matching TRBD1 (5 bases). This CDR3 is 13 amino acids long. The germline gives CDR1 NSHNY, CDR2 SYGAGN. V lost 2 bases to trimming and J lost 3 bases, with 5 bases between them. The CDR3 protein is CASSDRDTGQLYF. The DNA read from the CDR3 is TGTGCCAGCAGTGACAGGGACACCGGG.

This clone was detected only a few times. Germline and genes: mouse. CDR3 in amino acids: CASSHDRADTQYF. The sequenced CDR3 bases are TGTGCCAGCAGCCATGACAGGGCGGAC. V gene TRBV5 combines with J gene TRBJ2-5; TRBD1 matches at 7 bases. The read finishes 4 residues shy of the CDR3 end, and the germline J gene is used to complete it. The CDR3 is 13 amino acids. Germline values: CDR1 LGHNA, CDR2 YNLKQL (reference sequence).

Points on this clone: Gene labels here are mouse ones. Other nucleotide sequences in the sample specify the same CDR3. The part of the CDR3 DNA that was read is TGTGCCAGCAGCCGGGACAGCTCCTAT. This translates into CASSRDSSY. The entire CDR3 protein is CASSRDSSYEQYF. The rearrangement uses TRBV5 and TRBJ2-7, with 7 positions matching TRBD1. The CDR3 end is not reached by the read, which stops 4 residues before it; the germline J gene fills it in. After removal of 4 bases from V and 0 bases from J, the junction contained 0 bases not matched to a gene. The germline V gene has CDR1 LGHNA and CDR2 YNLKQL (reference sequence). There are 13 residues in the CDR3.

As for this clone: These gene names are mouse names. Sequencing ends 4 residues short of the CDR3 end; the germline J gene provides the rest. The J gene is TRBJ1-2, the V gene TRBV13-3; 8 bases map to TRBD1. This CDR3 region has 14 residues. Trimming removed 3 bases from V and 3 bases from J; junction bases left unmatched: 4. Looked up from germline, CDR1 is NNHDY and CDR2 is SYVADS. The CDR3 protein is CASSGTGRDSDYTF. CDR3 DNA, as far as it was read: TGTGCCAGCAGTGGGACAGGGAGGGACTCC.

A few counts support this clone. The genes are named according to mouse. The observed sequence ends 4 residues before the CDR3 terminus, with the missing tail filled in from the germline J gene. Different DNA sequences within this sample yield the same CDR3. V and J are TRBV19 and TRBJ2-5, with 7 bases fitting TRBD2. CDR3 length equals 13 residues. Germline-derived CDR1 and CDR2 are FNHDT and SITEND (reference sequence). CDR3 sequence reads: CASSIRGGDTQYF. CDR3 DNA, as far as it was read: TGTGCCAGCAGTATTCGGGGGGGGGAC.

As for this clone: All gene names here are mouse names. The read ends 4 residues before the CDR3 terminus; that terminus is restored from the germline J gene. This chain joins TRBV13-3 and TRBJ2-4; 9 positions agree with TRBD2. CDR3 length: 16 residues. Germline values: CDR1 NNHDY, CDR2 SYVADS. V lost 1 base, J lost 0 bases, and 3 bases stayed unmatched. Incomplete CDR3 DNA: TGTGCCAGCAGTGATTTGGGGGGGCTTAGTCAAAAC. Its translation: CASSDLGGLSQN. The entire CDR3 protein reads CASSDLGGLSQNTLYF. Combining the CDR3 with reference TRBV13-3 and TRBJ2-4 gives the whole variable domain EAAVTQSPRSKVAVTGGKVTLSCHQTNNHDYMYWYRQDTGHGLRLIHYSYVADSTEKGDIPDGYKASRPSQENFSLILELASLSQTAVYFCASSDLGGLSQNTLYFGAGTRLSVL.

This clone occurred a few times. Mouse gene names apply. The read is 4 residues too short to cover the CDR3 end, so that end is filled in from the germline J gene. Different DNA sequences within this sample yield the same CDR3. The chain carries TRBV19 and TRBJ2-7, with D unresolved. V was cut by 0 bases and J by 0 bases, with 7 bases left in between. The CDR3 is 14 amino acids. Germline CDR1 reads FNHDT; CDR2 reads SITEND (reference sequence). CDR3 sequence reads: CASSIAQSSYEQYF. CDR3 bases read: TGTGCCAGCAGTATAGCTCAGAGCTCCTAT.

As regards this clone: Gene names are the mouse ones. The read falls 3 residues short of the CDR3 end, and the missing part is taken from the germline J gene. The gene calls are TRBV13-2 and TRBJ1-6; tentatively, D is TRBD1 (6 bases). TRBJ1-6 carries the ORF label, with uncertain function. This CDR3 spans 15 amino acids. The ends were cut back, 1 base at V and 5 bases at J, with 10 bases in the middle. CDR1 is NNHNN and CDR2 is SYGAGS in the germline V gene (reference sequence). CDR3 DNA (partial): TGTGCCAGCGGTGATCCCAGGGGCGATAATTCGCCC. Protein: CASGDPRGDNSP. The whole CDR3 sequence reads CASGDPRGDNSPLYF.

This clone has only a few counts. Gene and germline names: mouse. The missing CDR3 end, 4 residues past where the read stops, is filled in from the germline J gene. The genes are TRBV13-1 and TRBJ2-4; 11 bases map to TRBD2. CDR3 length: 13 amino acids. CDR1 is NSHNY and CDR2 is SYGAGN in the germline V gene. CDR3 sequence: CASCGTGGNTLYF. Incomplete CDR3 DNA: TGTGCCAGCTGCGGGACTGGGGGAAAC.

This clone came up a few times. Gene names refer to mouse genes. The part of the CDR3 DNA that was read is TGTGCCAGCAGTGATGGGGACTGGGGGGAACCCTCTAGTGCAGAA. Protein sequence: CASSDGDWGEPSSAE. The CDR3 reads in full as CASSDGDWGEPSSAETLYF. The chain couples TRBV13-1 to TRBJ2-3; 12 positions match TRBD2. The read halts 4 residues ahead of the CDR3 end, with the missing end drawn from the germline J gene. The CDR3 consists of 19 residues. Germline V gene data show CDR1 as NSHNY and CDR2 as SYGAGN. The trim removed 0 bases at V and 0 bases at J, leaving 8 bases unmatched.

This clone has a handful of counts. Genes and germline come from the mouse. Coverage ceases 4 residues before the CDR3 finishes, and the germline J gene fills in the end. This sequence joins TRBV13-3 and TRBJ2-7; 9 bases match TRBD1. Germline V gives CDR1 NNHDY, CDR2 SYVADS. V lost 5 bases, J lost 0 bases, and 3 bases stayed unmatched. The length of the CDR3 is 14 residues. CDR3 sequence: CASRQTGGSYEQYF. CDR3 DNA (partial): TGTGCCAGCAGGCAGACAGGGGGCTCCTAT.

This clone was counted only a few times. Gene names are the mouse ones. The CDR3 end lies 4 residues beyond the end of the read and is filled in from the germline J gene. The V gene is TRBV1, the J gene TRBJ2-1; no definite D call. Germline V lookup: CDR1 NSQYPW, CDR2 LRSPGD (reference sequence). There are 13 residues in the CDR3. Partial CDR3 DNA: TGCACCTGCAGTGCAGATCCCCAGGCT. Translation gives CTCSADPQA. The full CDR3 protein reads CTCSADPQAEQFF.

Worth noting for this clone: This could be a read error, since a much larger clone is one nucleotide away. The gene symbols are mouse symbols. Sequencing ends 4 residues short of the CDR3 end; the germline J gene provides the rest. The chain has TRBV13-1 and TRBJ2-5, with D possibly being TRBD1 (5 bases). The CDR3 length is 13 residues. Between the trimmed V and J ends, which lost 3 bases and 1 base, there was a span of 6 bases. Germline values: CDR1 NSHNY, CDR2 SYGAGN. Partial CDR3 DNA: TGTGCCAGCAGTGCCAGGGACCAAGAC. Translation: CASSARDQD. The whole CDR3 region reads CASSARDQDTQYF.

In the case of this clone: Mouse germline and gene names are used. Read coverage stops 4 residues before the CDR3 terminus; the germline J gene supplies the remainder. This chain uses TRBV13-1 with TRBJ2-3; the match to TRBD2 covers 10 bases. The V gene's germline CDR1 is NSHNY and CDR2 SYGAGN. There are 15 residues in the CDR3. CDR3 DNA, as far as it was read: TGTGCCAGCAGTGATAGTCTGGGGGGGCGAGAA. Translated, it gives CASSDSLGGRE. The CDR3, in full, reads CASSDSLGGRETLYF.